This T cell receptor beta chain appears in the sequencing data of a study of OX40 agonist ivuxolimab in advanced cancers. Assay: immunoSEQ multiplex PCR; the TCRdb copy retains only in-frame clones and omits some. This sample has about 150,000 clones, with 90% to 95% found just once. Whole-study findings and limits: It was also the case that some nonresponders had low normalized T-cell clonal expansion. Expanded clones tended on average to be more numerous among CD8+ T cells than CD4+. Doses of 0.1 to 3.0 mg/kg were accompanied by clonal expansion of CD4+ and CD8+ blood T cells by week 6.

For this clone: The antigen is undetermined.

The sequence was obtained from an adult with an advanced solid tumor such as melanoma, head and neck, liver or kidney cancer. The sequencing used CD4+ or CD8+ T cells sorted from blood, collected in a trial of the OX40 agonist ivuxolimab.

This chain's CDR3 is CASSLPGQGTQNEQFF. In DNA, the CDR3 is TGTGCCAGCAGTCTCCCGGGACAGGGCACTCAGAATGAGCAGTTCTTC. This chain links TRBV28 with TRBJ2-1; 9 nucleotides match TRBD1. Germline CDR1 and CDR2: MDHEN and SYDVKM. This CDR3 comprises 16 residues. V gave up 5 bases and J gave up 7 bases; unmatched junction bases: 12.